This paragraph reports one TCR beta chain. Its antigen is unknown. In the same sample, other DNA sequences code for this CDR3. The sample originates from a study of shared clonotypes between healthy human individuals. Study-wide results and caveats: The researchers took only blood, and tissue repertoires probably look different.

The CDR3 runs to 12 residues. With 6 bases removed from V and 4 bases from J, the gap between germline ends came to 10 bases. Germline loops: CDR1 SNHLY, CDR2 FYNNEI. Measured with immunoSEQ multiplex PCR; TCRdb has only the in-frame clones, and not every one. The sample has about 1 million clones; about 77% are singletons. V gene TRBV2 combines with J gene TRBJ2-7; D unresolved. Sample: memory CD4+ T cells sorted from blood. Subset described: CD45RA-negative fraction. The receptor was derived from a man in his late teens or twenties in good health. CDR3 sequence reads: CASSGGVYEQYF. The CDR3 bases are TGTGCCAGCAGCGGTGGGGTATACGAGCAGTACTTC.